This T cell receptor (beta chain) was recorded in a study of technical replicates of blood from a few donors. Produced via immunoSEQ multiplex PCR; TCRdb's table is partial and in-frame only. This table holds about 97,000 clones, about 95% found once. This clone occurred once. The sequence was collected from a human donor in good health. The sequencing input was T cells isolated from PBMCs.

CDR3 amino acids: CASSRTGSTGELFF. For the CDR3, the DNA is TGTGCCAGCAGCCGAACAGGGTCTACCGGGGAGCTGTTTTTT. V and J are TRBV5-4 and TRBJ2-2; possible D gene TRBD1, 6 bases. The CDR3 has 14 residues. Germline V CDR1 and CDR2: SGHNT, YYREEE (reference sequence). Between the trimmed V and J ends, which lost 4 bases and 5 bases, there was a span of 12 bases.